Listed here is a single T cell receptor (beta chain). Per the authors' pipeline: It was from reference gene primer amplification that nucleated cell counts were estimated. Generated by immunoSEQ multiplex PCR, the TCRdb table keeps only in-frame clones and is missing some. That table furnishes V, J and clone size, whereas the DNA furnished D and trimming. Here the sample spans a few hundred thousand clones, 90% being singletons. This sample was included in a study of blood T cell repertoires in COVID-19. Looked up from germline, CDR1 is SNHLY and CDR2 is FYNNEI. With 6 bases removed from V and 4 bases from J, the gap between germline ends came to 5 bases. CDR3 length: 11 residues.

Material for sequencing was peripheral blood. The genes are TRBV2 and TRBJ2-3; tentatively, D is TRBD2 (5 bases). This TCR came from a woman aged 40 to 55 with acute or convalescent COVID-19. The CDR3 loop reads CASREADTQYF. CDR3 nucleotide sequence: TGTGCCAGCAGGGAGGCAGATACGCAGTATTTT.